Below, one T cell receptor (beta chain) is given with its context. This entry comes from a study of cytomegalovirus exposure and HLA in healthy donors. Both 60 Vbeta primers and 13 Jbeta primers went into the PCR. Sequenced by immunoSEQ multiplex PCR; TCRdb stores in-frame clones only, minus some. The sample has about 160,000 clones, 75% to 80% seen once; the top ten hold 3% to 3.5%. The clonotype comes from a middle-aged woman in good health and CMV-seronegative. The sequenced sample was PBMCs.

Here the CDR3 DNA reads TGTGCCAGCAGCGGGCCTTGGGGGGACTCACCCCTCCACTTT. This codes for CASSGPWGDSPLHF. This chain joins TRBV9 and TRBJ1-6, with D possibly being TRBD1 (5 bases). Germline-derived CDR1 and CDR2 are SGDLS and YYNGEE. V was shortened by 3 bases and J by 10 bases, with 14 bases between the two germline ends. The CDR3 is 14 residues long.